The T cell receptor (beta chain) under discussion was sequenced for a study of identifying expanded T cells in peripheral blood (dated by TCRdb to the late 2010s). Notes on the research overall: Technical replicates were generated by sequencing separate aliquots of the same genomic DNA pool, and four replicates were compared pairwise. Overall study outcomes, separate from this receptor: The binomial model flagged 0.9 to 1.5 differentially abundant clones between technical replicates but 15 to 17 over roughly 2 weeks and approximately 18 over around 4 weeks. It was expected by the authors that biological variance in healthy repertoires might increase further over much longer intervals, such as months to years. Across all healthy-donor time intervals, the beta-binomial model significantly lowered both the number of clones called differentially abundant and the false-positive rate. For all healthy donors, the variance in clone template counts between two-week samples rose significantly as total template count increased.

The immunoSEQ Assay, which relies on bias-controlled multiplex PCR amplification of genomic DNA, was used to profile TCRbeta CDR3 regions. The source study handled its data this way. The absolute abundance of each unique TCRbeta CDR3 region was quantified after sequences were collapsed and filtered. Differential abundance was tested with a binomial (Fisher-equivalent) model and with a beta-binomial model adding time-dependent variance fitted from healthy donors. Clones with fewer than 5 combined templates were removed, and differential abundance was called for clones with a Benjamini-Hochberg FDR below 0.01. Beta-binomial variance was modeled as a function of total template count across the two samples using the form v = (b*log(k)+a)^2. TCRdb obtained this table from immuneACCESS and retained in-frame rearrangements with V and J assigned. These tables miss some clones; where compared with another copy, unresolved V genes account for less than half of the shortfall, and the remainder is unexplained. V and J calls and clone size are as listed in that table; D and trimming were resolved from the DNA. The sample table contains 58,000 or so clones; only one count was recorded for over 80% of them. The ten biggest clones cover about 19% of the sample.

During the collection period, no immune events, such as infections, were documented for the healthy donors. Healthy-donor blood repertoires served as a training cohort to calibrate time-dependent variance in a beta-binomial model of T-cell clone differential abundance. The training cohort was composed of around ten healthy donors, 3 female and 7 male. An age range of roughly 29 to 70 years, with an average of about 43 years, was recorded for the donors. Whole blood, obtained from a commercial supplier, was collected from each healthy donor at three time points spaced approximately 15 days apart. For immunosequencing, genomic DNA was extracted from unsorted whole blood. In regard to this clone: Its antigen is not yet known. The record has no base qualities; no much larger clone is one base away.

The CDR3 measures 15 amino acids from cysteine to phenylalanine. Just the 45-base CDR3 DNA is kept, in frame starting at base 1. V is clipped by 5 bases and J by 2 bases, and the sequence between their germline boundaries is 15 bases long. Reading the germline V gene gives CDR1 SGHAT and CDR2 FQNNGV. This TCR came from a person aged 18 to 75 in good health. The rearranged segments are TRBV11-2 and TRBJ2-5, with no confident D gene call. Material for sequencing was blood. The DNA reads TGTGCCAGCAGCCGATTCAACACCCGACAAGAGACCCAGTACTTC. The translation is CASSRFNTRQETQYF.